This T cell receptor beta chain was captured by sequencing in a study of neurological immune-mediated disorders. General study points: Falling below healthy controls, multiple sclerosis showed the least TCR clonal expansion, while HTLV-1-associated myelopathy showed the most.

A total of 2 million PBMCs stored at -80 degrees C provided the unsorted libraries. V lost 3 bases, J lost 1 base, and 14 bases lay in between. There are 17 residues in the CDR3. Germline loops: CDR1 KGHDR, CDR2 SFDVKD. TCRdb reprocessed the 5' RACE reads with MiXCR, giving one entry per CDR3 protein. The sample yields under 50,000 distinct CDR3 sequences, roughly 26% seen once. Remarks on this clonotype: Its antigen is as yet unknown.

Specimen: PBMCs. This receptor was obtained from a woman aged 70 to 79 in good health. The V call is TRBV24-1, the J call TRBJ2-2; D is possibly TRBD1 or TRBD2 (5 bases each). The CDR3 region is CATSDHPGRKNTGELFF. In DNA, the CDR3 is TGTGCCACCAGTGATCATCCGGGACGGAAGAACACCGGGGAGCTGTTTTTT.